This entry concerns a single T cell receptor (beta chain). This sample was taken from a study of cytomegalovirus exposure and HLA in healthy donors. PCR employed 60 Vbeta and 13 Jbeta primers. Using immunoSEQ multiplex PCR, the repertoire was profiled, and TCRdb retains in-frame clones only, with some absent. Of around 150,000 clones listed, more than 75% were seen once; the top ten hold more than 2%. This receptor was taken from a man between 18 and 29 years old in good health and CMV-seropositive. Sequenced: PBMCs.

CDR3 residues: CASSPMGAEGYTF. As DNA, the CDR3 is TGTGCCAGCTCACCTATGGGGGCGGAGGGCTACACCTTC. The gene calls are TRBV18 and TRBJ1-2; a possible D gene is TRBD1 (6 bases). V lost 3 bases, J lost 8 bases, and 13 bases lay in between. This CDR3 comprises 13 residues. From germline, CDR1 is KGHSH and CDR2 LQKENI.